Shown below are 7 T cell receptor beta chains from a single sample sequenced in a study of Graves' ophthalmopathy and Graves' hyperthyroidism. Beta-chain TCR CDR3 regions were amplified from RNA transcripts. RT-PCR was first run with HTBI primers, then multiplex PCR in a second round. Each CDR3 protein gets one entry after TCRdb re-called the multiplex PCR reads with MiXCR. This sample has around 470,000 distinct CDR3 sequences, with roughly 14% found just once. The sequenced sample consisted of blood. These receptors were taken from a woman aged 25 to 39 with Graves' ophthalmopathy.

The rearrangement links TRBV11-2 to TRBJ2-2, with 8 bases identical to TRBD2. CDR1 and CDR2 from the germline V gene are SGHAT and FQNNGV. CDR3 length: 17 amino acids. With V trimmed by 4 bases and J by 2 bases, 9 bases remained unmatched. For the CDR3, the DNA is TGTGCCAGCAGCTACCCCAGCGGGAGCGCTAACACCGGGGAGCTGTTTTTT. As protein: CASSYPSGSANTGELFF.

With regard to this clonotype: A much bigger clone sits one base away, suggesting this may be a read error. The genes are TRBV5-5 and TRBJ1-1, with a possible D match to TRBD1 (6 bases). Germline CDR1 and CDR2: SGHKS and YYEKEE (reference sequence). The V end lost 3 bases, the J end lost 3 bases, and 15 bases lay between the germline ends. This CDR3 has 15 residues. The CDR3 region has the DNA TGTGCCAGCAGCTCCCCAGGGGTCCTCGACACTGAAGCTTTCTTT. It translates to CASSSPGVLDTEAFF.

This clonotype occurred many times. V is TRBV5-1 and J is TRBJ1-1, with TRBD1 as a possible D gene (6 bases). CDR1 and CDR2 from the germline V gene are SGHRS and YFSETQ. The CDR3 has 12 amino acids. With 4 bases removed from V and 7 bases from J, the gap between germline ends came to 11 bases. The CDR3 bases are TGCGCCAGCAGCACGACAGGTAATGAAGCTTTCTTT. It specifies CASSTTGNEAFF. Together with reference TRBV5-1 and TRBJ1-1, the CDR3 gives the full variable domain: KAGVTQTPRYLIKTRGQQVTLSCSPISGHRSVSWYQQTPGQGLQFLFEYFSETQRNKGNFPGRFSGRQFSNSRSEMNVSTLELGDSALYLCASSTTGNEAFFGQGTRLTVV.

Concerning this clonotype: The conserved closing phenylalanine or tryptophan is absent in this CDR3, likely reflecting a read error. The V and J genes are TRBV7-9 and TRBJ2-5, with D perhaps assigned TRBD1 or TRBD2 (5 bases each). V was pared by 7 bases and J by 2 bases, with 11 bases between. Germline CDR1 SEHNR, CDR2 FQNEAQ (reference sequence). The CDR3 sequence is 13 residues long. The chain's CDR3 is CASMGPGQETQYL. Here the CDR3 DNA reads TGTGCCAGCATGGGGCCGGGGCAAGAGACCCAGTACCTC.

On this clonotype itself: One end of the junction does not line up with germline, which may come from a read error. V is TRBV7-2 and J is TRBJ2-7; D unresolved. The CDR3 is 12 residues long. CDR1 SGHTA and CDR2 FQGNSA come from the germline V gene. In nucleotides, the CDR3 is TGTGCCAGCAGCTCTAACTCCCACGAGCAGTACTTC. Translation: CASSSNSHEQYF.

This clonotype has only a few counts. The rearrangement uses TRBV5-1 and TRBJ1-2; 7 bases fit TRBD1. Germline CDR1 and CDR2: SGHRS and YFSETQ. This CDR3 has 14 amino acids. J was trimmed by 8 bases and V by 0 bases; bases with no gene match: 7. The DNA of the CDR3 is TGCGCCAGCAGCTTGGAGGGAGGGGGCCAAGGCTACACCTTC. It encodes CASSLEGGGQGYTF.

This clonotype has a count of ten or more. The V gene is TRBV15, the J gene TRBJ1-5; maybe TRBD1 (6 bases). Germline-derived CDR1 and CDR2 are LNHNV and YYDKDF (reference sequence). V lost 4 bases and J lost 1, with 11 bases in between. This CDR3 is built from 15 residues. Here the CDR3 DNA reads TGTGCCACCAGCAAACAGGGAGAGAGCAATCAGCCCCAGCATTTT. Translation gives CATSKQGESNQPQHF. Together with reference TRBV15 and TRBJ1-5, the CDR3 gives the full variable domain: DAMVIQNPRYQVTQFGKPVTLSCSQTLNHNVMYWYQQKSSQAPKLLFHYYDKDFNNEADTPDNFQSRRPNTSFCFLDIRSPGLGDTAMYLCATSKQGESNQPQHFGDGTRLSIL.